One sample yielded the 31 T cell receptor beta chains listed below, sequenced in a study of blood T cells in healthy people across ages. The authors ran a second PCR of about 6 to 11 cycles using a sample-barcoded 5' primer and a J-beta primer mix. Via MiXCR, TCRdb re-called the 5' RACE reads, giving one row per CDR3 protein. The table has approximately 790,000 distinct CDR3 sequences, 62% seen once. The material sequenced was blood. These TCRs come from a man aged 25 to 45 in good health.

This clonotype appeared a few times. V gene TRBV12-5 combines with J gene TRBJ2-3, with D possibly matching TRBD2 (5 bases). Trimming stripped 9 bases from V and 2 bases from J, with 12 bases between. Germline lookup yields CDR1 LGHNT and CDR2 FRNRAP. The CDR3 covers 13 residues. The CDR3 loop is CASSGENTDTQYF. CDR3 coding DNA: TGTGCTAGCTCCGGGGAAAACACAGATACGCAGTATTTT.

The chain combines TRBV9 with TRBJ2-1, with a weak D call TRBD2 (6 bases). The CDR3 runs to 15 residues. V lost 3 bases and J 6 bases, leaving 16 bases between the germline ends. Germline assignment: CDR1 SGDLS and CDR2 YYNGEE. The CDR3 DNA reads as TGTGCCAGCAGCGACCGGGACTCCCGACCCAATGAGCAGTTCTTC. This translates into CASSDRDSRPNEQFF.

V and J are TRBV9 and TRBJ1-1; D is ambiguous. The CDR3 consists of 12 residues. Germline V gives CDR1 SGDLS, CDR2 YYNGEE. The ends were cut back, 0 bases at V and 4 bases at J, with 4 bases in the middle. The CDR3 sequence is CASSVDATEAFF. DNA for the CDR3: TGTGCCAGCAGCGTAGACGCCACTGAAGCTTTCTTT.

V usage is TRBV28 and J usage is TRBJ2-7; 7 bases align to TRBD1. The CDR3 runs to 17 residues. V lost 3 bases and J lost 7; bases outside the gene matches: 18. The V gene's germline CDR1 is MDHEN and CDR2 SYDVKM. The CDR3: CASSFNRQGRSYNEQYF. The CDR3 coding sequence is TGTGCCAGCAGTTTCAACCGACAGGGTCGCTCCTACAATGAGCAGTACTTC. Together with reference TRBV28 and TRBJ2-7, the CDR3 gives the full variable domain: DVKVTQSSRYLVKRTGEKVFLECVQDMDHENMFWYRQDPGLGLRLIYFSYDVKMKEKGDIPEGYSVSREKKERFSLILESASTNQTSMYLCASSFNRQGRSYNEQYFGPGTRLTVT.

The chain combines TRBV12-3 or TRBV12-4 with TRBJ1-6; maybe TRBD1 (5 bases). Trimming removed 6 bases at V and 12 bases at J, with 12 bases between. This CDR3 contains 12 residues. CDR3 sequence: CASSPGRGPLHF. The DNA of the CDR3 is TGTGCCAGCAGCCCAGGGCGGGGACCCCTCCACTTT.

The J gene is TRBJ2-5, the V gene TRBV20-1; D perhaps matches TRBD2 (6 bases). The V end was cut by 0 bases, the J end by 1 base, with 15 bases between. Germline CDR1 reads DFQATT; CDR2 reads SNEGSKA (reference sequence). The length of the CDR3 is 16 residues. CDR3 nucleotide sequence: TGCAGTGCTAGAGATATGAGGAGGGCTCTCCAAGAGACCCAGTACTTC. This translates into CSARDMRRALQETQYF.

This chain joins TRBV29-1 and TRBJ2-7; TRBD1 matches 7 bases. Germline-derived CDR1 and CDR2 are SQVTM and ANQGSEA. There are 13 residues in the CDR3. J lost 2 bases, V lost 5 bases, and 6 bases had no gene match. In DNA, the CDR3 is TGCAGCGTTCTCCCGGACAGGACCTACGAGCAGTACTTC. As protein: CSVLPDRTYEQYF.

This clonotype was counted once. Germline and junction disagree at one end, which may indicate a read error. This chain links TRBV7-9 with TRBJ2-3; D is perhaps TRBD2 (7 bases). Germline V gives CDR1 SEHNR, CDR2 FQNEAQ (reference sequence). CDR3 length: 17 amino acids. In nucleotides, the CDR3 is TGTGCCAGCACCTTAAGGCGCGGGGGCCGCAGCACAGATACGCAGTATTTT. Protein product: CASTLRRGGRSTDTQYF.

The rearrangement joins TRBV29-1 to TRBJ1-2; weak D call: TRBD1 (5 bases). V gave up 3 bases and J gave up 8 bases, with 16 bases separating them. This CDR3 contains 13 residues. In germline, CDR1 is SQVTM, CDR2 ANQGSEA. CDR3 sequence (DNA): TGCAGCGTTGAGGGCCCAGACAGACGCGGCTACACCTTC. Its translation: CSVEGPDRRGYTF.

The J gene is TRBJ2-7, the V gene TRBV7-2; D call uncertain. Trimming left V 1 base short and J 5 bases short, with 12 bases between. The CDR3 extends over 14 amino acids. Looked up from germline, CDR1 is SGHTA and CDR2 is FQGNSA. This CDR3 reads CASSLVPTIDEQYF. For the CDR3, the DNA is TGTGCCAGCAGCTTAGTCCCTACGATCGACGAGCAGTACTTC.

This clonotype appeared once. The CDR3 is CASSLARVYNEQFF. The CDR3, as DNA: TGTGCCAGCAGCTTAGCGCGCGTGTACAATGAGCAGTTCTTC. This chain joins TRBV7-2 and TRBJ2-1; D gene uncertain. The CDR3 consists of 14 residues. The germline V gene has CDR1 SGHTA and CDR2 FQGNSA. V dropped 0 bases and J dropped 4 bases, with 7 bases sitting between them.

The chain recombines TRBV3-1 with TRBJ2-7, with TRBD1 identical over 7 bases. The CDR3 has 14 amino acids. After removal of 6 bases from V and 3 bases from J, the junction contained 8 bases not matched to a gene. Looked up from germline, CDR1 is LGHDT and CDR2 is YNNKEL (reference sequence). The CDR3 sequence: CASREGGLLYEQYF. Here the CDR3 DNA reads TGTGCCAGCAGAGAAGGGGGCCTTCTCTACGAGCAGTACTTC.

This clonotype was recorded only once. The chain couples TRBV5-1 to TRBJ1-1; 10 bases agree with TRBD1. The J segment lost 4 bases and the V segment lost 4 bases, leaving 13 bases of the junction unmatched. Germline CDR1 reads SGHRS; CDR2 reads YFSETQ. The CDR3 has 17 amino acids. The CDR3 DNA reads TGCGCCAGCAGCCCTAGACAGGGGGCGGCTGAGGGCACTGAAGCTTTCTTT. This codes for CASSPRQGAAEGTEAFF.

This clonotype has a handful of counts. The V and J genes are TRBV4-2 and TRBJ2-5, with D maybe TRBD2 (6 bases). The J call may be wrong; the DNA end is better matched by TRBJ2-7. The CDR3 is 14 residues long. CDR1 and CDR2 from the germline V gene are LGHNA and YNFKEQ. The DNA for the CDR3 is TGTGCCAGCAGCCAAGACCGGGACTTCTACGAGCAGTACTTC. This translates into CASSQDRDFYEQYF.

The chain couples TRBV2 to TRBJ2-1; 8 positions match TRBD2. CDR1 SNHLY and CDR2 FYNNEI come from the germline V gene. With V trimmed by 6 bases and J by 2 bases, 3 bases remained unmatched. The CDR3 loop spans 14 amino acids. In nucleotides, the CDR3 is TGTGCCAGCAGAGCGGGGGACCCCTACAATGAGCAGTTCTTC. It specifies CASRAGDPYNEQFF.

CDR3 DNA: TGTGCCCACAATGATGGACAGGCCTACAATGAGCAGTACTTC. Protein sequence: CAHNDGQAYNEQYF. The chain joins TRBV28 to TRBJ2-4; 7 nucleotides align to TRBD1. The CDR3 spans 14 residues. J was trimmed by 13 bases and V by 11 bases; bases with no gene match: 20. From germline, CDR1 is MDHEN and CDR2 SYDVKM.

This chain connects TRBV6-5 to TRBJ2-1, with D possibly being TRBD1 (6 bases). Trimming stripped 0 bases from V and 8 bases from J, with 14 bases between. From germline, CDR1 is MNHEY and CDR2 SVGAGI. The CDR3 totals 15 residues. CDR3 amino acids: CASSYSQGSLDEQFF. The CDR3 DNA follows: TGTGCCAGCAGTTACTCACAGGGTTCTCTAGATGAGCAGTTCTTC.

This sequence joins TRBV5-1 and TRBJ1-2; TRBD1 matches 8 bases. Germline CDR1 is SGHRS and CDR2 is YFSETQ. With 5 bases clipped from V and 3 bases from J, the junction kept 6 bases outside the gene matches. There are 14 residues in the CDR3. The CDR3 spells CASRTGTGYYGYTF. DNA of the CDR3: TGCGCCAGCAGAACCGGGACAGGATACTATGGCTACACCTTC.

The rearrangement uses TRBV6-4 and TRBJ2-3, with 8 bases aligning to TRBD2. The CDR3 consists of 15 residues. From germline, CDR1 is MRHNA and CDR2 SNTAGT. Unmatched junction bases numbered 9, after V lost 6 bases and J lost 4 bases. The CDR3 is CASRATSEGADTQYF. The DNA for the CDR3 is TGTGCCAGCAGAGCGACTAGCGAGGGGGCAGATACGCAGTATTTT.

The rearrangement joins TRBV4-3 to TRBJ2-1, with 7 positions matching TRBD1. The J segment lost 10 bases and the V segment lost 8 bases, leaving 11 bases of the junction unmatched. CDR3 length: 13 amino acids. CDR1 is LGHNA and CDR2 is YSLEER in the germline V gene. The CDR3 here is CASERTGTAEQFF. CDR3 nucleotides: TGCGCCAGCGAACGAACCGGGACAGCCGAGCAGTTCTTC.

The DNA for the CDR3 is TGTGCCAGCAGTTACAGGCAGGACCCTTCTTACTATGGCTACACCTTC. Its protein product is CASSYRQDPSYYGYTF. V usage is TRBV6-6 and J usage is TRBJ1-2; D call uncertain. Germline CDR1 reads MNHNY; CDR2 reads SVGAGI (reference sequence). Trimming left V 2 bases short and J 3 bases short, with 16 bases between. CDR3 size: 16 residues.

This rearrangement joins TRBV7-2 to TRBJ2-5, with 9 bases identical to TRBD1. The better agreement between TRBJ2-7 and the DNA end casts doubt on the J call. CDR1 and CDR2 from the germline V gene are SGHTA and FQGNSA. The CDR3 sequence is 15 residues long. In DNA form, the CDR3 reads TGTGCCAGCAGCCCGAATGCGGGACAGGGCGACGAGCAGTACTTC. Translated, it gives CASSPNAGQGDEQYF.

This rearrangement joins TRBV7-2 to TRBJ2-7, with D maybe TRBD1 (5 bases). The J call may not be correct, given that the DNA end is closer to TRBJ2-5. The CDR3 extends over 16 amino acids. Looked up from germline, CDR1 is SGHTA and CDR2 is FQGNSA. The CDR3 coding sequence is TGTGCCAGCAGCTTAGGGGGTGGAAGGGGTTTGGAGACCCAGTACTTC. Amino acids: CASSLGGGRGLETQYF.

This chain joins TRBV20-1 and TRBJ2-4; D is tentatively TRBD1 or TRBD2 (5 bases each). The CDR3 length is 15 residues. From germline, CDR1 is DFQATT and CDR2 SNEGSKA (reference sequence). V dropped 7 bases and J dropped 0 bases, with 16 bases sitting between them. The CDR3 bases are TGCAGTGTCGCTGGGGACCGCTTAGCCAAAAACATTCAGTACTTC. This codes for CSVAGDRLAKNIQYF.

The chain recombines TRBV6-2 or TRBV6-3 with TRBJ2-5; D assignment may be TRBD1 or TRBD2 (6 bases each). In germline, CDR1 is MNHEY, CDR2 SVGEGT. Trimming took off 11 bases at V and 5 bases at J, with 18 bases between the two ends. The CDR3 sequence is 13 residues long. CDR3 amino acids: CASGGGLMETQYF. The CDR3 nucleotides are TGTGCCTCCGGGGGCGGACTTATGGAGACCCAGTACTTC.

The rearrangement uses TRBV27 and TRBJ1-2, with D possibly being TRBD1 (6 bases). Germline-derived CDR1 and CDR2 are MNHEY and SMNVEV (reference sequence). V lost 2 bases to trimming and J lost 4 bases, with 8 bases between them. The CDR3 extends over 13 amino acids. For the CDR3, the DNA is TGTGCCAGCAGTTTAGCAGGGGCCTATGGCTACACCTTC. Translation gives CASSLAGAYGYTF.

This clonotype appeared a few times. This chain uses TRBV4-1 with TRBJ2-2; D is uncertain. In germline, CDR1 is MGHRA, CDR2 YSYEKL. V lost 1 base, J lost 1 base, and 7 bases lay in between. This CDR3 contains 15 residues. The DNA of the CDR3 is TGCGCCAGCAGCCAAGCAGTCAGGAACACCGGGGAGCTGTTTTTT. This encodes CASSQAVRNTGELFF.

The CDR3 DNA is TGCGCCAGCAGCCAAGATTGGAGGGAGCTGTTTTTT. Residues: CASSQDWRELFF. The chain has TRBV4-1 and TRBJ2-2; no definite D call. This CDR3 has 12 residues. Per germline, CDR1 MGHRA and CDR2 YSYEKL. V was pared by 0 bases and J by 9 bases, with 5 bases between.

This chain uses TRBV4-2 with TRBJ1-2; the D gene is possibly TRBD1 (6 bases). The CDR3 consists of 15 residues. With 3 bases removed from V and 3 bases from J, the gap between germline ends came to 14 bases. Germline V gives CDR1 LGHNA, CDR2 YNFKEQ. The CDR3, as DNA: TGTGCCAGCAGCCAGGGGAGACAGGCCTACTATGGCTACACCTTC. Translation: CASSQGRQAYYGYTF.

This CDR3 is CSARAPGRIANYGYTF. The CDR3 bases are TGCAGTGCTAGAGCCCCGGGACGGATTGCTAACTATGGCTACACCTTC. The V and J genes are TRBV20-1 and TRBJ1-2; maybe TRBD1 (5 bases). V was shortened by 1 base and J by 0 bases, with 15 bases between the two germline ends. The CDR3 spans 16 residues. CDR1 and CDR2 from the germline V gene are DFQATT and SNEGSKA (reference sequence).

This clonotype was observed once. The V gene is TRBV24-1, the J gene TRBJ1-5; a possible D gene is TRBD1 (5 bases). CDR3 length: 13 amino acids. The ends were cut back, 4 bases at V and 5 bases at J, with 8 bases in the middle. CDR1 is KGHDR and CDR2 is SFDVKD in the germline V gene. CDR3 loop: CATSDDSDQPQHF. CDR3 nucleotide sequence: TGTGCCACCAGTGACGACAGTGATCAGCCCCAGCATTTT.